This section outlines one T cell receptor beta chain sequence together with its context. This specimen comes from a study of shared clonotypes between healthy human individuals. About the research overall: Three plates each covered CD4 naive and memory; CD8 naive two, CD8 memory one.

Germline CDR1 reads LNHNV; CDR2 reads YYDKDF (reference sequence). The ends were cut back, 0 bases at V and 4 bases at J, with 10 bases in the middle. The CDR3 totals 16 residues. A deep-level run was used for the assay. Genomic DNA from each subset was divided evenly over several immunoSEQ plates. Authors' processing steps: ImmunoSEQ yielded junction-only sequences lacking quality scores, so filtering differed. Repertoires were generated with immunoSEQ multiplex PCR, while TCRdb's copy carries only in-frame clones and drops some. V and J calls and clone size follow that table, whereas D and trimming were derived from the DNA. The sample carries nearly 1 million clones, 60% to 85% recorded once.

Material: memory CD4+ T cells sorted from blood. The subset here: CD45RA-negative fraction. The TCR comes from a young man in good health. The chain joins TRBV15 to TRBJ2-6, with D maybe TRBD1 (5 bases). CDR3 protein: CATSRDEGAGANVLTF. CDR3 DNA: TGTGCCACCAGCAGAGATGAAGGGGCCGGGGCCAACGTCCTGACTTTC.